The clone carrying this T cell receptor (beta chain) was seen a handful of times. Its antigen is unknown. This sample stems from a study of post-analysis software for immune sequencing data. Study-level background: The cohort encompassed relapsing-remitting, secondary progressive and progressive-relapsing multiple sclerosis disease courses.

Findings and caveats of the study: Patients had higher frequencies than controls of roughly five TRBV segments, including TRBV5-6, TRBV5-1 and TRBV20-1. Versus controls, multiple sclerosis patients showed significantly lower diversity (normalized Chao1).

In germline, CDR1 is SEHNR, CDR2 FQNEAQ (reference sequence). CDR3 length equals 15 residues. V lost 3 bases, J lost 3 bases, and 15 bases lay in between. Every TCR beta cDNA library bore unique molecular identifiers. MiXCR, run by TCRdb on the PCR reads, gives a single entry per CDR3 protein. The sample has approximately 660,000 distinct CDR3 sequences, about 60% seen once. The clonotype originates from a girl aged 2 to 10 with multiple sclerosis. The source material was blood. This chain joins TRBV7-9 and TRBJ2-7; no clear D gene. The CDR3 DNA reads as TGTGCCAGCAGCTTCACGACCGTTACCTTCTACGAGCAGTACTTC. Its translation is CASSFTTVTFYEQYF.